What follows are 17 T cell receptor beta chains derived from one specimen sequenced in a study of blood T cells in healthy people across ages. The authors ran a second PCR of about 6 to 11 cycles using a sample-barcoded 5' primer and a J-beta primer mix. TCRdb ran MiXCR on the 5' RACE reads and lists one entry per CDR3 protein. There are about 2 million distinct CDR3 sequences in the sample; just under 50% occur only once, and 2.1% lies in the top ten. The sequenced sample was blood. The receptors here all came from a middle-aged woman in good health.

A few counts support this clonotype. The chain couples TRBV11-3 to TRBJ2-1, with D perhaps given as TRBD1 or TRBD2 (6 bases each). V lost 1 base and J lost 7, with 14 bases in between. The CDR3 extends over 15 amino acids. The V gene's germline CDR1 is SGHNT and CDR2 YENEEA. CDR3 DNA: TGTGCCAGCAGCTTAGGAGGGGGGCCAGGTAATGAGCAGTTCTTC. It yields the protein CASSLGGGPGNEQFF.

This rearrangement joins TRBV20-1 to TRBJ2-6, with D perhaps TRBD1 or TRBD2 (6 bases each). The CDR3 has 16 amino acids. V lost 6 bases to trimming and J lost 0 bases, with 15 bases between them. Per the germline V gene, CDR1 is DFQATT and CDR2 is SNEGSKA (reference sequence). The CDR3 DNA reads as TGCAGTGCCACAGGGAGGAAACGCTCTGGGGCCAACGTCCTGACTTTC. It translates to CSATGRKRSGANVLTF.

The genes are TRBV13 and TRBJ2-1; 9 bases agree with TRBD2. Germline-derived CDR1 and CDR2 are PRHDT and FYEKMQ (reference sequence). CDR3 length: 16 amino acids. The junction had 5 bases not matched to a gene; V was cut back by 0 bases and J by 5 bases. The CDR3 nucleotides read TGTGCCAGCAGCTTAGGCCCTAGCGGGACAGACAATGAGCAGTTCTTC. Its protein product is CASSLGPSGTDNEQFF.

The chain employs TRBV15 and TRBJ2-2; no definite D call. The CDR3 is 17 amino acids. V was pared by 0 bases and J by 7 bases, with 18 bases between. Germline-derived CDR1 and CDR2 are LNHNV and YYDKDF (reference sequence). The CDR3 here is CATSRDLNRFPDGELFF. CDR3 DNA: TGTGCCACCAGCAGAGATTTAAACCGGTTCCCGGACGGGGAGCTGTTTTTT.

There are a few counts of this clonotype. This sequence joins TRBV5-1 and TRBJ2-5, with D tentatively TRBD2 (6 bases). The germline V gene encodes CDR1 SGHRS and CDR2 YFSETQ. The length of the CDR3 is 15 residues. V was pared by 3 bases and J by 0 bases, with 12 bases between. The CDR3 region has the DNA TGCGCCAGCAGCTGGGGGGTAGCGGACCAAGAGACCCAGTACTTC. As protein: CASSWGVADQETQYF.

The V gene is TRBV27, the J gene TRBJ1-2; D ambiguous. There are 13 residues in the CDR3. Trimming removed 5 bases at V and 4 bases at J, with 11 bases between. Germline lookup yields CDR1 MNHEY and CDR2 SMNVEV (reference sequence). The CDR3 bases are TGTGCCAGCAGTGTTATGGGAGGCTATGGCTACACCTTC. This gives the protein CASSVMGGYGYTF.

The chain recombines TRBV6-5 with TRBJ2-3; D tentatively fits TRBD1 or TRBD2 (6 bases each). The CDR3 is 13 amino acids. CDR1 and CDR2 from the germline V gene are MNHEY and SVGAGI. Trimming shortened V by 8 bases and J by 1 base, and 10 bases separated the two germline ends. CDR3 residues: CASRGPGTDTQYF. The CDR3 nucleotides read TGTGCCAGCCGGGGGCCAGGCACAGATACGCAGTATTTT.

This clonotype was observed once. The rearrangement uses TRBV25-1 and TRBJ2-3; maybe TRBD2 (7 bases). The germline V and J ends were trimmed by 3 bases and 0 bases, with 13 bases remaining between them. Germline CDR1 is MGHDK and CDR2 is SYGVNS. This CDR3 spans 16 amino acids. In nucleotides, the CDR3 is TGTGCCAGCAGTGATTGGCGGGGGCCAAGCACAGATACGCAGTATTTT. This gives the protein CASSDWRGPSTDTQYF. Complete variable domain (other parts from reference TRBV25-1 and TRBJ2-3): EADIYQTPRYLVIGTGKKITLECSQTMGHDKMYWYQQDPGMELHLIHYSYGVNSTEKGDLSSESTVSRIRTEHFPLTLESARPSHTSQYLCASSDWRGPSTDTQYFGPGTRLTVL.

The chain uses TRBV20-1 and TRBJ2-3, with unresolved D. Trimming removed 0 bases at V and 1 base at J, with 14 bases between. The CDR3 spans 16 residues. The germline CDR1 and CDR2 sequences are DFQATT and SNEGSKA (reference sequence). As DNA, the CDR3 is TGCAGTGCTAGAGATCCCACAGAAGGAGGCACAGATACGCAGTATTTT. Translated, it gives CSARDPTEGGTDTQYF.

This rearrangement joins TRBV27 to TRBJ2-7; possible D gene TRBD2, 5 bases. Germline-derived CDR1 and CDR2 are MNHEY and SMNVEV (reference sequence). Trimming took 5 bases from V and 1 from J, leaving 12 bases between them. The CDR3 is 14 residues long. The CDR3: CASSPSPGSYEQYF. The CDR3 bases are TGTGCCAGCAGTCCGTCCCCGGGGTCCTACGAGCAGTACTTC.

The chain recombines TRBV5-4 with TRBJ2-5; 8 bases match TRBD2. Germline CDR1 is SGHNT and CDR2 is YYREEE (reference sequence). With V trimmed by 2 bases and J by 0 bases, 3 bases remained unmatched. The length of the CDR3 is 15 residues. The CDR3 region is CASSFAGGHQETQYF. The CDR3 DNA sequence: TGTGCCAGCAGCTTTGCGGGGGGCCACCAAGAGACCCAGTACTTC.

The V gene is TRBV28, the J gene TRBJ2-1; D possibly corresponds to TRBD2 (5 bases). Trimming stripped 4 bases from V and 7 bases from J, with 17 bases between. The CDR3 extends over 15 amino acids. Looked up from germline, CDR1 is MDHEN and CDR2 is SYDVKM. CDR3 bases: TGTGCCAGCAGTTCCGAGGACTCAAACCGGAATGAGCAGTTCTTC. It specifies CASSSEDSNRNEQFF. The complete variable domain, with remaining parts taken from reference TRBV28 and TRBJ2-1, reads DVKVTQSSRYLVKRTGEKVFLECVQDMDHENMFWYRQDPGLGLRLIYFSYDVKMKEKGDIPEGYSVSREKKERFSLILESASTNQTSMYLCASSSEDSNRNEQFFGPGTRLTVL.

There are a few counts of this clonotype. The rearrangement links TRBV6-2 or TRBV6-3 to TRBJ2-7, with a weak D call TRBD1 (5 bases). Germline lookup yields CDR1 MNHEY and CDR2 SVGEGT. The CDR3 spans 14 residues. Trimming stripped 5 bases from V and 0 bases from J, with 11 bases between. CDR3 nucleotides: TGTGCCAGCAGTGGGTTGGACAACTCCTACGAGCAGTACTTC. Translating it yields CASSGLDNSYEQYF.

The chain uses TRBV28 and TRBJ1-4; D gene unclear. Germline V gene data show CDR1 as MDHEN and CDR2 as SYDVKM. CDR3 size: 17 residues. V was clipped by 3 bases and J by 0 bases, with 14 bases between them. The CDR3 sequence is CASSLGGGGATNEKLFF. CDR3 in DNA: TGTGCCAGCAGTTTGGGAGGAGGCGGTGCAACTAATGAAAAACTGTTTTTT.

This clonotype turned up a few times. The chain links TRBV12-3 or TRBV12-4 to TRBJ1-2; possibly TRBD1 for D (6 bases). V lost 0 bases, J lost 8 bases, and 16 bases lay in between. The CDR3 totals 15 residues. For the CDR3, the DNA is TGTGCCAGCAGTTTAGCGCAGAGGGGGGGGTACGGCTACACCTTC. This codes for CASSLAQRGGYGYTF.

Here the CDR3 DNA reads TGTGCCAGCAGCCAAGGAGCTAGCAACGAGCAGTACTTC. It encodes CASSQGASNEQYF. This chain connects TRBV3-1 to TRBJ2-7, with a possible D match to TRBD2 (5 bases). The CDR3 consists of 13 residues. V was pared by 1 base and J by 5 bases, with 9 bases between. Germline CDR1 reads LGHDT; CDR2 reads YNNKEL (reference sequence).

The chain is built from TRBV20-1 and TRBJ2-7; a possible D gene is TRBD2 (6 bases). V lost 8 bases to trimming and J lost 2 bases, with 16 bases between them. The CDR3 length is 13 residues. Germline V gives CDR1 DFQATT, CDR2 SNEGSKA (reference sequence). The chain's CDR3 is CSPGGRLAYEQYF. The CDR3 DNA reads TGCAGTCCTGGGGGAAGACTAGCCTACGAGCAGTACTTC.